This TCR beta chain was observed in a study of vaccination and CD4 T cells after COVID-19. Study in general: Cells were stimulated with overlapping spike peptides from SARS-CoV-2, HCoV-NL63, HCoV-OC43 and HCoV-229E. Study conclusions and caveats: The great majority, 304 of 307 vaccine-specific clones, proved spike mono-reactive in convalescent patients.

This clonotype was counted a few times. The antigen remains undetermined. With the Oncomine TCR Beta short-read assay, DNA from cultured CD4+ T cells was sequenced. TCRdb reanalysed the PCR reads using MiXCR and keeps one entry per CDR3 protein. Among roughly 13,000 distinct CDR3 sequences, roughly 50% were seen once, and the ten largest hold under 30%. Germline CDR1 and CDR2: SNHLY and FYNNEI. The ends were cut back, 9 bases at V and 3 bases at J, with 12 bases in the middle. The length of the CDR3 is 13 residues. Treatment here: 10-day PBMC culture with coronavirus spike peptide pools or control peptides (ViraFEST assay). With peptide pools, ViraFEST first expanded antigen-specific T cells and afterwards sequenced their TCRs.

Sequenced material: CD4+ T cells from blood, cultured in vitro. This TCR derives from a human donor who had recovered from COVID-19. The J gene is TRBJ1-5, the V gene TRBV2; the D is unclear. The CDR3 loop is CASQEQVNQPQHF. In DNA, the CDR3 is TGTGCCAGTCAAGAGCAGGTCAATCAGCCCCAGCATTTT.